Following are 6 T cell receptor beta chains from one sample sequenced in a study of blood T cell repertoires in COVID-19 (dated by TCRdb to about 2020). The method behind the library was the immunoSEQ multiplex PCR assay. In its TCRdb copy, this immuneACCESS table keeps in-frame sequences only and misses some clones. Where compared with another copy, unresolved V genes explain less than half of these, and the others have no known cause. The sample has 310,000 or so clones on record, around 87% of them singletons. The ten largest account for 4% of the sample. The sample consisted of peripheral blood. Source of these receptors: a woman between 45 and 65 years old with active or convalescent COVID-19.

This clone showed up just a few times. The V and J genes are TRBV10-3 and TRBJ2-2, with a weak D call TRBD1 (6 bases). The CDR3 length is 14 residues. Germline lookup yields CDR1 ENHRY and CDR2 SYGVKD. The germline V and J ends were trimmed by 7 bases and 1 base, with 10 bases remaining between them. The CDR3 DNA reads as TGTGCCATCACAGGGGTCGTGAACACCGGGGAGCTGTTTTTT. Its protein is CAITGVVNTGELFF.

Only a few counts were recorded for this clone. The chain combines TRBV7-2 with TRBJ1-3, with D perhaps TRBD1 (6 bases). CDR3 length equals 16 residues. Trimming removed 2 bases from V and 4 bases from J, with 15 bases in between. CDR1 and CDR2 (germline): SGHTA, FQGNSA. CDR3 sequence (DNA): TGTGCCAGCAGCTTAACCCAGGGGTTGGCAGGAAACACCATATATTTT. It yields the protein CASSLTQGLAGNTIYF. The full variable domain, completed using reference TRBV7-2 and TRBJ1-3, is GAGVSQSPSNKVTEKGKDVELRCDPISGHTALYWYRQSLGQGLEFLIYFQGNSAPDKSGLPSDRFSAERTGGSVSTLTIQRTQQEDSAVYLCASSLTQGLAGNTIYFGEGSWLTVV.

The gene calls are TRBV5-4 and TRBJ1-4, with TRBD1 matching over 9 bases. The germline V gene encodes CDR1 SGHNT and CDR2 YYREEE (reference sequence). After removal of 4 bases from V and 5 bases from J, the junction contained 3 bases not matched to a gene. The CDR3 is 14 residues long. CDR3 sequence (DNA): TGTGCCAGCAGCGGACAGGGGCTAAATGAAAAACTGTTTTTT. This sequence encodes CASSGQGLNEKLFF.

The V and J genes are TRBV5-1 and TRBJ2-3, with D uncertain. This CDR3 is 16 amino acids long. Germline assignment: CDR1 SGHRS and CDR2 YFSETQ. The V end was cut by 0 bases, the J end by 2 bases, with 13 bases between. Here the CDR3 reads CASSLERNTLTDTQYF. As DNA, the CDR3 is TGCGCCAGCAGCTTGGAGAGGAATACCCTCACAGATACGCAGTATTTT.

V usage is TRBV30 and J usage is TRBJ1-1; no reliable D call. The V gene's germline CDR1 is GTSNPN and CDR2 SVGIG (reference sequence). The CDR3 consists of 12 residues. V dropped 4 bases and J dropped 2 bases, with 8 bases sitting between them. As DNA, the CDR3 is TGTGCCTGGACTCCCGTTAACACTGAAGCTTTCTTT. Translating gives CAWTPVNTEAFF.

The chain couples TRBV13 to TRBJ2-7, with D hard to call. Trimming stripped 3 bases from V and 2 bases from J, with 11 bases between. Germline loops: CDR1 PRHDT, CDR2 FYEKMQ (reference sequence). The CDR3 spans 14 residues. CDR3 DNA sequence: TGTGCCAGCAGCTTCCAGAAACCCCCCTACGAGCAGTACTTC. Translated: CASSFQKPPYEQYF.